This TCR beta chain was sequenced for a study of memory CD4+ T cells and cytomegalovirus serostatus. The wider study: Of the healthy Belgian adults, 9 were CMV seropositive and 24 seronegative. Study conclusions and caveats: About 40% of the roughly 160 known CMV-associated TCRbeta sequences appeared in CD4+ memory.

Single viable CD3+CD4+CD8-CD45RO+ cells were sorted as the memory CD4+ T cells. CMV serostatus came from serum IgG against pp150, pp28, p38, p52. Only in-frame clones appear in the TCRdb table, and some are missing; sequencing was by immunoSEQ multiplex PCR. The table has some 44,000 clones, over 70% seen once; the top ten hold roughly 0.5%. Germline V gives CDR1 LNHDA, CDR2 SQIVND (reference sequence). CDR3 length: 17 residues. Deletions cut 4 bases from V and 3 bases from J, with 20 bases between. Of note for this clone: Its target is not known.

Sequenced: memory CD4+ T cells from blood. The TCR sequence derives from an adult in good health and CMV-seronegative. V and J are TRBV19 and TRBJ2-3; D possibly matches TRBD1 or TRBD2 (5 bases each). The CDR3 region is CASSTTGTRGRTDTQYF. CDR3 DNA sequence: TGTGCCAGTAGTACCACCGGGACCAGAGGTAGGACAGATACGCAGTATTTT.